Below are 24 T cell receptor beta chains sequenced from a single sample in a study of blood T cell repertoires in COVID-19. Sequenced by immunoSEQ multiplex PCR; TCRdb stores in-frame clones only, minus some. The sample carries under 350,000 clones, approximately 91% recorded once. What was sequenced was peripheral blood. All receptors come from a man aged 50 or older with acute or convalescent COVID-19.

This clone was observed once. The chain couples TRBV15 to TRBJ2-5; 10 bases map to TRBD1. There are 15 residues in the CDR3. J gave up 5 bases and V 3 bases, and 6 bases lay outside the gene matches. Germline lookup yields CDR1 LNHNV and CDR2 YYDKDF (reference sequence). The CDR3 loop reads CATSSGTGVEETQYF. CDR3 nucleotides: TGTGCCACCAGCAGCGGGACAGGGGTTGAGGAGACCCAGTACTTC.

The gene calls are TRBV18 and TRBJ1-1; the D is unclear. The CDR3 runs 15 residues. V was cut by 3 bases and J by 3 bases, with 14 bases left in between. CDR1 KGHSH and CDR2 LQKENI come from the germline V gene. The CDR3 coding sequence is TGTGCCAGCTCACCTCCGGGGAAGAGGGACACTGAAGCTTTCTTT. This codes for CASSPPGKRDTEAFF.

This chain uses TRBV27 with TRBJ2-5; 7 bases map to TRBD2. The CDR3 length is 15 residues. V lost 0 bases, J lost 4 bases, and 5 bases stayed unmatched. Germline assignment: CDR1 MNHEY and CDR2 SMNVEV (reference sequence). CDR3 nucleotide sequence: TGTGCCAGCAGTTTATCCCGGGCTAGCGGAGAGACCCAGTACTTC. Amino acids: CASSLSRASGETQYF.

The chain has TRBV3-1 (or the pseudogene TRBV3-2) and TRBJ1-2, with D possibly being TRBD1 (6 bases). Germline V gene data show CDR1 as LGHDT and CDR2 as YNNKEL (reference sequence). The CDR3 has 14 amino acids. Trimming removed 2 bases from V and 2 bases from J, with 9 bases in between. The CDR3 coding sequence is TGTGCCAGCAGCCAACTAACAGGGAACTATGGCTACACCTTC. It encodes CASSQLTGNYGYTF.

This chain links TRBV18 with TRBJ1-5; TRBD1 aligns across 8 bases. V lost 3 bases to trimming and J lost 5 bases; unmatched junction nucleotides: 6. The length of the CDR3 is 15 residues. Germline assignment: CDR1 KGHSH and CDR2 LQKENI. CDR3 loop: CASSPAQGADQPQHF. DNA of the CDR3: TGTGCCAGCTCACCGGCCCAGGGGGCTGATCAGCCCCAGCATTTT.

V usage is TRBV4-2 and J usage is TRBJ2-1, with 9 bases fitting TRBD2. J was trimmed by 5 bases and V by 3 bases; bases with no gene match: 8. Germline V gene sequence: CDR1 LGHNA, CDR2 YNFKEQ. The CDR3 length is 16 residues. CDR3 sequence reads: CASSQTPERGDNEQFF. CDR3 coding DNA: TGTGCCAGCAGCCAGACCCCCGAGCGGGGGGACAATGAGCAGTTCTTC.

A single count supports this clone. CDR3: CASRRTSGGRQETQYF. CDR3 nucleotide sequence: TGTGCCAGTAGGAGGACTAGCGGGGGGCGCCAAGAGACCCAGTACTTC. The genes are TRBV19 and TRBJ2-5; 14 bases are shared with TRBD2. Germline V lookup: CDR1 LNHDA, CDR2 SQIVND (reference sequence). With 6 bases clipped from V and 1 base from J, the junction kept 4 bases outside the gene matches. CDR3 length: 16 residues.

The chain combines TRBV3-1 (or the pseudogene TRBV3-2) with TRBJ2-4; possible D gene TRBD2, 6 bases. Deletions cut 4 bases from V and 15 bases from J, with 16 bases between. Germline CDR1 is LGHDT and CDR2 is YNNKEL (reference sequence). The CDR3 is made up of 12 amino acids. Here the CDR3 DNA reads TGTGCCAGCAGCCTATCGCCGGGGGTTCGGTACTTC. Translating gives CASSLSPGVRYF.

This chain links TRBV30 with TRBJ1-2, with a possible D match to TRBD1 (6 bases). CDR1 and CDR2 (germline): GTSNPN, SVGIG (reference sequence). V was pared by 4 bases and J by 2 bases, with 23 bases between. CDR3 length equals 17 residues. The CDR3 sequence: CAWMPLGRDIRNYGYTF. In DNA, the CDR3 is TGTGCCTGGATGCCACTCGGCCGGGACATAAGAAACTATGGCTACACCTTC.

This chain links TRBV6-5 with TRBJ1-2; possibly TRBD1 for D (6 bases). V lost 0 bases and J lost 5, with 13 bases in between. Germline V gene lookup returns CDR1 MNHEY and CDR2 SVGAGI. The CDR3 sequence is 15 residues long. CDR3 region: CASSYSTAGAYGYTF. The CDR3 DNA follows: TGTGCCAGCAGTTACTCGACGGCAGGGGCTTATGGCTACACCTTC.

The V and J genes are TRBV25-1 and TRBJ1-1, with D possibly TRBD1 on 5 matching bases. This CDR3 is 11 amino acids long. CDR1 is MGHDK and CDR2 is SYGVNS in the germline V gene. V dropped 3 bases and J dropped 11 bases, with 10 bases sitting between them. CDR3 amino acids: CASSELGPAFF. CDR3 DNA sequence: TGTGCCAGCAGTGAGCTGGGGCCCGCTTTCTTT. The full variable domain, with the rest looked up from reference TRBV25-1 and TRBJ1-1, is EADIYQTPRYLVIGTGKKITLECSQTMGHDKMYWYQQDPGMELHLIHYSYGVNSTEKGDLSSESTVSRIRTEHFPLTLESARPSHTSQYLCASSELGPAFFGQGTRLTVV.

Written as DNA, the CDR3 is TGTGCCAGTAGTATTAGGCGGGTGACAGATACGCAGTATTTT. Translated: CASSIRRVTDTQYF. The chain is built from TRBV19 and TRBJ2-3; a weak D match, TRBD2 (5 bases). V lost 3 bases and J lost 3, with 10 bases in between. This CDR3 has 14 amino acids. Per the germline V gene, CDR1 is LNHDA and CDR2 is SQIVND (reference sequence).

This clone was counted between two and nine times. This rearrangement joins TRBV12-5 to TRBJ1-4; tentative D call: TRBD1 (5 bases). The CDR3 contains 13 residues. V lost 8 bases and J 8 bases, leaving 15 bases between the germline ends. Germline loops: CDR1 LGHNT, CDR2 FRNRAP. The CDR3 sequence is CASRGQGSEKLFF. As DNA, the CDR3 is TGTGCTAGTCGAGGTCAGGGAAGCGAAAAACTGTTTTTT. Combining the CDR3 with reference TRBV12-5 and TRBJ1-4 gives the whole variable domain DARVTQTPRHKVTEMGQEVTMRCQPILGHNTVFWYRQTMMQGLELLAYFRNRAPLDDSGMPKDRFSAEMPDATLATLKIQPSEPRDSAVYFCASRGQGSEKLFFGSGTQLSVL.

V is TRBV18 and J is TRBJ1-4; D call uncertain. The CDR3 loop spans 14 amino acids. Germline V gene sequence: CDR1 KGHSH, CDR2 LQKENI. Trimming stripped 6 bases from V and 0 bases from J, with 8 bases between. The CDR3 DNA is TGTGCCAGCTCGCCCAGTGCAACTAATGAAAAACTGTTTTTT. Its translation: CASSPSATNEKLFF.

This chain uses TRBV4-1 with TRBJ1-5; no clear D gene. Trimming left V 1 base short and J 0 bases short, with 7 bases between. Germline lookup yields CDR1 MGHRA and CDR2 YSYEKL. This CDR3 spans 15 amino acids. The CDR3 bases are TGCGCCAGCAGCCAAGCCCGAGGTAGCAATCAGCCCCAGCATTTT. Its translation is CASSQARGSNQPQHF.

CDR3: CASSQWTGSYGYTF. DNA of the CDR3: TGTGCCAGCAGCCAATGGACAGGGTCCTATGGCTACACCTTC. V is TRBV3-1 (or the pseudogene TRBV3-2) and J is TRBJ1-2; TRBD1 agrees at 8 bases. There are 14 residues in the CDR3. The J segment lost 4 bases and the V segment lost 2 bases, leaving 3 bases of the junction unmatched. Germline V gene data show CDR1 as LGHDT and CDR2 as YNNKEL (reference sequence).

CDR3 DNA: TGTGCCAGCAGTTACTCGACAGCAGGGCCCTACGAGCAGTACTTC. Its translation: CASSYSTAGPYEQYF. The chain recombines TRBV6-6 with TRBJ2-7, with D possibly being TRBD1 (5 bases). CDR3 length: 15 amino acids. Per germline, CDR1 MNHNY and CDR2 SVGAGI (reference sequence). Trimming shortened V by 0 bases and J by 2 bases, and 11 bases separated the two germline ends.

The genes are TRBV12-5 and TRBJ1-5; 7 bases line up with TRBD1. The germline CDR1 and CDR2 sequences are LGHNT and FRNRAP. V was clipped by 1 base and J by 5 bases; unmatched bases: 5. The CDR3 consists of 15 residues. CDR3 nucleotide sequence: TGTGCTAGTGGTTTGGGGGACAGCCGACATCAGCCCCAGCATTTT. Encoded protein: CASGLGDSRHQPQHF.

The CDR3 nucleotides are TGTGCCAGCAGCCTGAATAGCGGGGCCGCCTACGAGCAGTACTTC. The encoded protein is CASSLNSGAAYEQYF. V usage is TRBV7-3 and J usage is TRBJ2-7, with 8 bases matching TRBD2. V lost 5 bases and J lost 2; bases outside the gene matches: 8. Germline V gene sequence: CDR1 SGHTA, CDR2 FQGTGA. The CDR3 is made up of 15 amino acids.

This chain connects TRBV2 to TRBJ1-3, with TRBD1 as a possible D gene (6 bases). The CDR3 length is 13 residues. Trimming shortened V by 5 bases and J by 8 bases, and 13 bases separated the two germline ends. The germline V gene has CDR1 SNHLY and CDR2 FYNNEI. The CDR3, as DNA: TGTGCCAGCAGTTACGTCAGGGGAGACACCATATATTTT. Its protein product is CASSYVRGDTIYF.

This chain's CDR3 is CASGTTGGAVEQYF. The CDR3, as DNA: TGTGCCAGCGGGACGACAGGGGGCGCGGTCGAGCAGTACTTC. This chain connects TRBV2 to TRBJ2-7, with TRBD1 identical over 10 bases. V gave up 8 bases and J gave up 6 bases; unmatched junction bases: 10. Germline V gene sequence: CDR1 SNHLY, CDR2 FYNNEI. The CDR3 covers 14 residues.

This chain uses TRBV25-1 with TRBJ2-1, with 7 bases lining up with TRBD2. The CDR3 totals 16 residues. The trim removed 3 bases at V and 2 bases at J, leaving 7 bases unmatched. Germline V CDR1 and CDR2: MGHDK, SYGVNS. The CDR3 nucleotides are TGTGCCAGCAGTGATTTGGCGGGGGAGACCTACAATGAGCAGTTCTTC. Its translation: CASSDLAGETYNEQFF. Based on the CDR3 plus reference TRBV25-1 and TRBJ2-1, the full variable domain is EADIYQTPRYLVIGTGKKITLECSQTMGHDKMYWYQQDPGMELHLIHYSYGVNSTEKGDLSSESTVSRIRTEHFPLTLESARPSHTSQYLCASSDLAGETYNEQFFGPGTRLTVL.

The table lists this clone with many counts. V gene TRBV2 combines with J gene TRBJ2-1; the D gene is possibly TRBD2 (5 bases). The CDR3 is 12 residues long. V lost 9 bases, J lost 9 bases, and 15 bases lay in between. Germline assignment: CDR1 SNHLY and CDR2 FYNNEI. The CDR3 reads CASAAGFREQFF. The CDR3 DNA follows: TGTGCCAGTGCCGCGGGCTTTCGTGAGCAGTTCTTC.

This clone is a singleton in its sample. V usage is TRBV6-5 and J usage is TRBJ2-4; D perhaps matches TRBD2 (6 bases). The CDR3 is made up of 14 amino acids. Deletions cut 4 bases from V and 2 bases from J, with 9 bases between. The germline V gene has CDR1 MNHEY and CDR2 SVGAGI. The DNA of the CDR3 is TGTGCCAGCAGTTTCGGGAGTACCAAAAACATTCAGTACTTC. Translation gives CASSFGSTKNIQYF.